This T cell receptor beta chain was captured in a study of blood T cell repertoires in COVID-19. Study at large: The samples span acute and convalescent COVID-19 from the United States, Italy and Spain. Sample material is recorded as cDNA or gDNA derived from T cells, B-cell-depleted T cells, or PBMCs.

The authors' processing: Using reference gene primer amplification, nucleated cell counts were estimated. TCRdb's table, derived via immunoSEQ multiplex PCR, lists solely in-frame clones and lacks some. For V, J and clone size, that table is used; D and trimming come from the DNA. The table lists around 320,000 clones, 75% to 90% of them singletons, with 2% to 3% in the top ten. Deletions cut 1 base from V and 7 bases from J, with 16 bases between. Germline V gene sequence: CDR1 SGHTA, CDR2 FQGNSA. The CDR3 spans 15 residues. The J gene is TRBJ1-1, the V gene TRBV7-2, with D possibly being TRBD1 (6 bases). The sequencing input was peripheral blood. The source is a man aged 18 to 29 with active or convalescent COVID-19. Here the CDR3 reads CASSLVGTGPIEAFF. As DNA, the CDR3 is TGTGCCAGCAGCTTAGTTGGAACAGGGCCGATTGAAGCTTTCTTT. Full variable domain (outside the CDR3, taken from reference TRBV7-2 and TRBJ1-1): GAGVSQSPSNKVTEKGKDVELRCDPISGHTALYWYRQSLGQGLEFLIYFQGNSAPDKSGLPSDRFSAERTGGSVSTLTIQRTQQEDSAVYLCASSLVGTGPIEAFFGQGTRLTVV.